This T cell receptor (beta chain) appears in the sequencing data of a study of blood T cell repertoires in COVID-19. Either two negative PCRs, clearance, or symptom resolution qualified Cohort 3 donors as recovered. The table came from immunoSEQ multiplex PCR; TCRdb's copy has only in-frame clones and leaves some out. Of around 290,000 clones in the sample, more than 75% were seen once. The germline CDR1 and CDR2 sequences are DFQATT and SNEGSKA (reference sequence). The CDR3 runs 17 residues. The J segment lost 7 bases and the V segment lost 3 bases, leaving 14 bases of the junction unmatched. This TCR was sampled from a woman in her late teens or twenties who had recovered from COVID-19. The chain links TRBV20-1 to TRBJ2-7; 14 bases fit TRBD2. The sequenced sample consisted of PBMCs or T cells enriched from blood (not recorded which). This CDR3 reads CSASSGLAGAGFSEQYF. The CDR3 DNA reads as TGCAGTGCTAGTTCGGGACTAGCGGGAGCTGGGTTCTCGGAGCAGTACTTC.